A single sample is the source of the 24 T cell receptor beta chains below, sequenced in a study of OX40 agonist ivuxolimab in advanced cancers. Profiling relied on immunoSEQ multiplex PCR, and the TCRdb table lists in-frame clones only, not all of them. The sample includes about 57,000 clones, over 80% of them seen just once. This specimen was CD4+ or CD8+ T cells sorted from blood, taken in a trial of the OX40 agonist ivuxolimab. The receptors stem from an adult with an advanced solid tumor such as melanoma, head and neck, liver or kidney cancer.

The chain combines TRBV6-7 with TRBJ1-1, with D hard to call. TRBV6-7 is an ORF; its function is uncertain. V shed 0 bases and J shed 2 bases, with 13 bases lying between them. The CDR3 contains 16 residues. In DNA, the CDR3 is TGTGCCAGCAGTTACTCCCATACGTGGGTCAACACTGAAGCTTTCTTT. Its protein is CASSYSHTWVNTEAFF.

V and J are TRBV28 and TRBJ2-7, with D perhaps being TRBD1 or TRBD2 (5 bases each). V lost 6 bases, J lost 3 bases, and 15 bases lay in between. CDR1 MDHEN and CDR2 SYDVKM come from the germline V gene. The CDR3 is 14 amino acids. The CDR3, as DNA: TGTGCCAGCAGGACCGGGGCCCTGCACTACGAGCAGTACTTC. It specifies CASRTGALHYEQYF.

For the CDR3, the DNA is TGTGCCAGCAGCTCGGGACAGGGGTCCGGCACCATATATTTT. Translating it yields CASSSGQGSGTIYF. V and J are TRBV5-4 and TRBJ1-3, with 10 bases fitting TRBD1. CDR1 is SGHNT, CDR2 YYREEE, per germline (reference sequence). The CDR3 has 14 amino acids. J gave up 9 bases and V 3 bases, and 6 bases lay outside the gene matches.

The chain employs TRBV19 and TRBJ1-6; 8 bases match TRBD1. CDR3 size: 14 residues. Germline trimming cut 7 bases from V and 7 bases from J; bases unmatched to any gene: 6. Germline assignment: CDR1 LNHDA and CDR2 SQIVND (reference sequence). The CDR3 region is CASTLTGGNSPLHF. In nucleotides, the CDR3 is TGTGCCAGTACCCTTACAGGGGGGAATTCACCCCTCCACTTT.

The gene calls are TRBV28 and TRBJ1-2, with D maybe TRBD1 (6 bases). V lost 5 bases to trimming and J lost 4 bases, with 11 bases between them. Germline V CDR1 and CDR2: MDHEN, SYDVKM. The CDR3 has 13 amino acids. DNA of the CDR3: TGTGCCAGCAGTCCCCGGGGGCCCTATGGCTACACCTTC. The encoded protein is CASSPRGPYGYTF.

The V and J genes are TRBV11-2 and TRBJ2-3; tentatively, D is TRBD1 (5 bases). The V gene's germline CDR1 is SGHAT and CDR2 FQNNGV. Trimming left V 0 bases short and J 2 bases short, with 12 bases between. The CDR3 extends over 16 amino acids. CDR3 in amino acids: CASSLDYQGNTDTQYF. In nucleotides, the CDR3 is TGTGCCAGCAGCTTAGATTACCAGGGTAACACAGATACGCAGTATTTT. Full variable domain (remainder filled in from reference TRBV11-2 and TRBJ2-3): EAGVAQSPRYKIIEKRQSVAFWCNPISGHATLYWYQQILGQGPKLLIQFQNNGVVDDSQLPKDRFSAERLKGVDSTLKIQPAKLEDSAVYLCASSLDYQGNTDTQYFGPGTRLTVL.

V is TRBV4-1 and J is TRBJ1-2; 7 bases are shared with TRBD1. Germline V CDR1 and CDR2: MGHRA, YSYEKL. V was pared by 4 bases and J by 6 bases, with 8 bases of the junction left unmatched. The CDR3 is made up of 14 amino acids. The CDR3 region has the DNA TGCGCCAGCAGCCCTTCGACAGGGATGCATGGCTACACCTTC. It encodes CASSPSTGMHGYTF.

This rearrangement joins TRBV6-5 to TRBJ2-5; D gene unclear. CDR1 and CDR2 from the germline V gene are MNHEY and SVGAGI. V was pared by 0 bases and J by 5 bases, with 10 bases between. The CDR3 is 14 residues long. CDR3 in DNA: TGTGCCAGCAGTTACTCTGAAGTTGGCGAGACCCAGTACTTC. The encoded protein is CASSYSEVGETQYF.

Here the CDR3 DNA reads TGTGCCAGCAGTGTTCGGCCAGGGGGGACCGGGGAGCTGTTTTTT. It encodes CASSVRPGGTGELFF. The V and J genes are TRBV2 and TRBJ2-2; maybe TRBD1 (7 bases). The CDR3 is 15 amino acids. V was trimmed by 4 bases and J by 5 bases, leaving 14 bases between them. Germline V gives CDR1 SNHLY, CDR2 FYNNEI.

The chain links TRBV7-2 to TRBJ2-7; 8 bases agree with TRBD2. This CDR3 region has 15 residues. Germline V CDR1 and CDR2: SGHTA, FQGNSA. Trimming at V came to 3 bases and at J to 3 bases, leaving 7 bases not matched to a gene. CDR3 nucleotides: TGTGCCAGCAGCTTTTCTAGCGGGTATAGCTACGAGCAGTACTTC. This codes for CASSFSSGYSYEQYF. Using reference TRBV7-2 and TRBJ2-7 for the parts outside the CDR3, the full variable domain is GAGVSQSPSNKVTEKGKDVELRCDPISGHTALYWYRQSLGQGLEFLIYFQGNSAPDKSGLPSDRFSAERTGGSVSTLTIQRTQQEDSAVYLCASSFSSGYSYEQYFGPGTRLTVT.

This chain joins TRBV28 and TRBJ1-1; TRBD1 is a possible D gene (6 bases). The V gene lost 6 bases and the J gene lost 5 bases, with 13 bases spanning the gap. CDR3 size: 13 residues. CDR1 is MDHEN and CDR2 is SYDVKM in the germline V gene. In DNA, the CDR3 is TGTGCCAGCAGCGACAGGTCGCGGACTGAAGCTTTCTTT. As protein: CASSDRSRTEAFF.

The CDR3 protein is CASSFGLARYYEQYF. CDR3 sequence (DNA): TGTGCCAGCAGCTTCGGACTAGCGCGGTACTACGAGCAGTACTTC. V gene TRBV11-3 combines with J gene TRBJ2-7; 9 bases are a match to TRBD2. This CDR3 contains 15 residues. After removal of 3 bases from V and 3 bases from J, the junction contained 6 bases not matched to a gene. Germline values: CDR1 SGHNT, CDR2 YENEEA.

This chain uses TRBV2 with TRBJ1-5; 8 bases match TRBD1. Germline trimming cut 6 bases from V and 7 bases from J; bases unmatched to any gene: 8. CDR3 length equals 14 residues. CDR1 SNHLY and CDR2 FYNNEI come from the germline V gene. The chain's CDR3 is CASSWTGQSQPQHF. DNA of the CDR3: TGTGCCAGCAGCTGGACAGGGCAGAGCCAGCCCCAGCATTTT.

The chain employs TRBV7-9 and TRBJ2-5, with D perhaps TRBD1 (6 bases). The CDR3 sequence is 14 residues long. V was trimmed by 3 bases and J by 2 bases, leaving 10 bases between them. Germline V gene data show CDR1 as SEHNR and CDR2 as FQNEAQ (reference sequence). The CDR3 region is CASSFQGWQETQYF. CDR3 nucleotide sequence: TGTGCCAGCAGCTTTCAGGGGTGGCAAGAGACCCAGTACTTC. The whole variable domain, remainder taken from reference TRBV7-9 and TRBJ2-5, is DTGVSQNPRHKITKRGQNVTFRCDPISEHNRLYWYRQTLGQGPEFLTYFQNEAQLEKSRLLSDRFSAERPKGSFSTLEIQRTEQGDSAMYLCASSFQGWQETQYFGPGTRLLVL.

V usage is TRBV5-1 and J usage is TRBJ1-2; 11 nucleotides align to TRBD1. Per germline, CDR1 SGHRS and CDR2 YFSETQ. This CDR3 has 14 residues. V was pared by 4 bases and J by 3 bases, with 2 bases of the junction left unmatched. CDR3 amino acids: CASSQGQGDYGYTF. DNA for the CDR3: TGCGCCAGCAGCCAGGGACAGGGGGACTATGGCTACACCTTC.

The chain is built from TRBV10-3 and TRBJ1-4; D unclear. Germline CDR1 and CDR2: ENHRY and SYGVKD. CDR3 length: 13 amino acids. V shed 5 bases and J shed 0 bases, with 4 bases lying between them. DNA for the CDR3: TGTGCCATCAGTCCGGCAACTAATGAAAAACTGTTTTTT. Protein: CAISPATNEKLFF.

The chain joins TRBV18 to TRBJ2-6; 8 bases map to TRBD2. The germline V gene has CDR1 KGHSH and CDR2 LQKENI. The J segment lost 0 bases and the V segment lost 1 base, leaving 11 bases of the junction unmatched. The CDR3 has 20 amino acids. The CDR3 coding sequence is TGTGCCAGCTCACCACGACTAGCGACCTTTGTAGACTCTGGGGCCAACGTCCTGACTTTC. Translated: CASSPRLATFVDSGANVLTF. Filled out from reference TRBV18 and TRBJ2-6, the complete variable domain reads NAGVMQNPRHLVRRRGQEARLRCSPMKGHSHVYWYRQLPEEGLKFMVYLQKENIIDESGMPKERFSAEFPKEGPSILRIQQVVRGDSAAYFCASSPRLATFVDSGANVLTFGAGSRLTVL.

This chain connects TRBV9 to TRBJ2-6, with D possibly matching TRBD1 (6 bases). The CDR3 is 12 amino acids. V lost 4 bases to trimming and J lost 10 bases, with 9 bases between them. CDR1 is SGDLS, CDR2 YYNGEE, per germline. The CDR3 nucleotides read TGTGCCAGCAGCCCTCAGGGGAACGTCCTGACTTTC. Protein sequence: CASSPQGNVLTF.

The chain couples TRBV10-2 to TRBJ1-2, with D possibly being TRBD1 (6 bases). This CDR3 comprises 12 residues. V was trimmed by 4 bases and J by 7 bases, leaving 10 bases between them. The V gene's germline CDR1 is WSHSY and CDR2 SAAADI. The CDR3 reads CASSGQGFGYTF. The CDR3 DNA reads as TGCGCCAGCAGTGGGCAGGGGTTTGGCTACACCTTC.

This clone has just a few counts. This sample includes further DNA sequences coding for the same CDR3. V and J are TRBV19 and TRBJ2-4, with TRBD1 matching 8 bases. This CDR3 comprises 18 residues. The germline V gene has CDR1 LNHDA and CDR2 SQIVND (reference sequence). The J segment lost 0 bases and the V segment lost 6 bases, leaving 13 bases of the junction unmatched. CDR3 amino acids: CASSPGQVTSLAKNIQYF. CDR3 nucleotide sequence: TGTGCCAGTAGCCCGGGACAGGTTACTTCTTTAGCCAAAAACATTCAGTACTTC.

V and J are TRBV7-6 and TRBJ2-3; TRBD2 matches at 8 bases. Germline CDR1 reads SGHVS; CDR2 reads FNYEAQ. The trim removed 5 bases at V and 2 bases at J, leaving 6 bases unmatched. This CDR3 comprises 15 residues. The CDR3 protein is CASSPIAGFTDTQYF. The CDR3 nucleotides read TGTGCCAGCAGCCCCATAGCGGGGTTCACAGATACGCAGTATTTT.

This chain connects TRBV9 to TRBJ2-1; D possibly corresponds to TRBD2 (7 bases). Germline CDR1 SGDLS, CDR2 YYNGEE. With 4 bases removed from V and 0 bases from J, the gap between germline ends came to 11 bases. This CDR3 contains 15 residues. The CDR3 protein is CASSPRGPSYNEQFF. The CDR3 nucleotides read TGTGCCAGCAGCCCGCGGGGGCCCTCCTACAATGAGCAGTTCTTC.

The chain carries TRBV5-1 and TRBJ1-3; D is possibly TRBD1 (5 bases). V was shortened by 0 bases and J by 9 bases, with 16 bases between the two germline ends. Germline V gives CDR1 SGHRS, CDR2 YFSETQ. The CDR3 consists of 15 residues. The CDR3 nucleotides read TGCGCCAGCAGCTTGGCCGAGGTCTCTGGGGGCACCATATATTTT. Translation: CASSLAEVSGGTIYF.

V is TRBV5-4 and J is TRBJ1-2; 10 bases map to TRBD1. V gave up 6 bases and J gave up 7 bases; unmatched junction bases: 9. The CDR3 totals 14 residues. CDR1 and CDR2 from the germline V gene are SGHNT and YYREEE (reference sequence). CDR3 sequence: CASKTTGGGRGYTF. The CDR3 nucleotides are TGTGCCAGCAAAACGACAGGGGGCGGACGTGGCTACACCTTC. The full variable domain, rest sourced from reference TRBV5-4 and TRBJ1-2, is ETGVTQSPTHLIKTRGQQVTLRCSSQSGHNTVSWYQQALGQGPQFIFQYYREEENGRGNFPPRFSGLQFPNYSSELNVNALELDDSALYLCASKTTGGGRGYTFGSGTRLTVV.